Listed below are T cell receptor beta chains from one sample, sequenced in a study of CD8 T cells in ankylosing spondylitis. One entry per CDR3 protein, called by TCRdb with MiXCR from the 5' RACE reads. Found here are a few hundred thousand distinct CDR3 sequences, 10% of them singletons; the top ten hold roughly 23%. Sequences were obtained from blood, either unsorted or a sorted T cell fraction (not recorded which). The source of these receptors is a male donor with ankylosing spondylitis or in good health (not recorded which). Each CDR3 is given with its conserved first and last residue. D genes are given only for firm matches. A clone size is listed for some rows: how often the clone was seen (once, few, many), or a class if it is expanded.

TRBJ2-1,many,14,TRBV5-1,TRBD1,CASSGDSLIGEQFF,TGCGCCAGCAGCGGGGACAGTCTAATTGGTGAGCAGTTCTTC
TRBJ2-7,NA,12,TRBV7-8,NA,CASSNLELEQYF,TGTGCCAGCAGCAACTTAGAGCTCGAGCAGTACTTC
TRBJ2-5,many,16,TRBV28,TRBD1,CASRGPGQGAAETQYF,TGTGCCAGCAGAGGACCGGGACAGGGGGCGGCGGAGACCCAGTACTTC
TRBJ1-4,few,13,TRBV24-1,NA,CATSGTADEKLFF,TGTGCCACCTCAGGGACGGCTGATGAAAAACTGTTTTTT
TRBJ1-1,NA,13,TRBV11-3,NA,CASSFGGHTEAFF,TGTGCCAGCAGCTTTGGGGGACACACTGAAGCTTTCTTT
TRBJ1-1,many,15,TRBV12-3/TRBV12-4,NA,CASSSSSQSTERAFF,TGTGCCAGCAGTTCCTCCTCCCAATCGACAGAAAGAGCTTTCTTT
TRBJ1-1,many,14,TRBV5-1,TRBD1,CASSTGQPNTEAFF,TGCGCCAGCAGTACGGGACAGCCTAACACTGAAGCTTTCTTT
TRBJ2-7,few,16,TRBV28,NA,CASSLGFRELRGEQYF,TGTGCCAGCAGTTTGGGCTTTAGAGAGCTAAGAGGGGAGCAGTACTTC
TRBJ1-4,few,16,TRBV15,NA,CATSPESLGEGKKLFF,TGTGCCACCAGCCCTGAGAGTCTCGGGGAGGGTAAAAAACTGTTTTTT
TRBJ1-4,many,17,TRBV9,TRBD1,CASSSPTGTDSNEKLFF,TGTGCCAGCAGCTCACCGACCGGGACAGATTCTAATGAAAAACTGTTTTTT
TRBJ2-3,many,16,TRBV7-3,NA,CASSTPLQGNTDTQYF,TGTGCCAGCAGCACTCCTCTCCAGGGTAACACAGATACGCAGTATTTT
TRBJ1-2,many,16,TRBV5-1,TRBD1,CASSLAGDRGHYGYTF,TGCGCCAGCAGCTTGGCCGGGGACAGGGGGCACTATGGCTACACCTTC
TRBJ1-3,many,14,TRBV20-1,NA,CSARSPSNGNTIYF,TGCAGTGCTAGATCGCCCTCCAATGGAAACACCATATATTTT
TRBJ2-1,few,16,TRBV9,NA,CASSPRGDSSYNEQFF,TGTGCCAGCAGCCCTAGGGGGGACTCCTCCTACAATGAGCAGTTCTTC
TRBJ1-2,many,15,TRBV5-1,TRBD1,CASSVPGQDKRGYTF,TGCGCCAGCAGCGTCCCGGGACAGGATAAACGTGGCTACACCTTC
TRBJ1-1,many,13,TRBV5-6,NA,CASSLDTNTEAFF,TGTGCCAGCAGCTTGGACACGAACACTGAAGCTTTCTTT
TRBJ2-1,many,13,TRBV19,NA,CASSIGSVNEQFF,TGTGCCAGTAGTATTGGATCGGTCAATGAGCAGTTCTTC
TRBJ2-1,many,15,TRBV7-2,TRBD2,CASSLGSGGNNEQFF,TGTGCCAGCAGTCTAGGGAGCGGGGGTAACAATGAGCAGTTCTTC
TRBJ1-2,many,13,TRBV5-1,NA,CASSLMDGYGYTF,TGCGCCAGCAGCTTGATGGACGGCTATGGCTACACCTTC
TRBJ2-5,NA,19,TRBV28,TRBD1,CASSATWDSPSPGQETQYF,TGTGCCAGCAGCGCGACCTGGGACAGCCCATCCCCCGGCCAAGAGACCCAGTACTTC
TRBJ1-1,many,13,TRBV12-3/TRBV12-4,TRBD1,CASRGTENTEAFF,TGTGCCAGCAGGGGGACAGAGAACACTGAAGCTTTCTTT
TRBJ1-1,NA,11,TRBV19,NA,CASLSTDEAFF,TGTGCCAGTCTGTCGACGGATGAAGCTTTCTTT
TRBJ1-5,few,14,TRBV7-8,NA,CASSLGHSNQPQHF,TGTGCCAGCAGTTTGGGACATAGCAATCAGCCCCAGCATTTT
TRBJ2-1,NA,15,TRBV28,NA,CASSSESGFYNEQFF,TGTGCCAGCAGTTCAGAAAGCGGGTTCTACAATGAGCAGTTCTTC
TRBJ1-1,NA,13,TRBV29-1,TRBD1,CGGGAGGSTEAFF,TGCGGAGGGGGCGCAGGGGGGTCCACTGAAGCTTTCTTT
TRBJ2-1,many,12,TRBV21-1,NA,CASSTGSAEQFF,TGTGCCAGCAGCACGGGTTCGGCTGAGCAGTTCTTC
TRBJ2-2,NA,19,TRBV11-2,TRBD2,CASSLGGLAGTTNTGELFF,TGTGCCAGCAGCTTAGGGGGACTAGCGGGGACTACGAACACCGGGGAGCTGTTTTTT
TRBJ2-7,NA,14,TRBV20-1,TRBD2,CSARWASGGYEQYF,TGCAGTGCTAGATGGGCTAGCGGGGGTTACGAGCAGTACTTC
TRBJ1-1,many,14,TRBV12-3/TRBV12-4,TRBD1,CASSGGDRNTEAFF,TGTGCCAGCAGTGGGGGGGACAGGAACACTGAAGCTTTCTTT
TRBJ2-1,many,14,TRBV27,NA,CASTPGVGDNEQFF,TGTGCCAGCACCCCGGGCGTAGGGGACAATGAGCAGTTCTTC
TRBJ2-5,NA,17,TRBV14,TRBD1,CASSQDRGRTGGETQYF,TGTGCCAGCAGCCAAGATCGGGGGAGGACAGGGGGAGAGACCCAGTACTTC
TRBJ2-6,many,16,TRBV6-1,NA,CASSTGQLSGANVLTF,TGTGCCAGCAGTACCGGACAACTCTCTGGGGCCAACGTCCTGACTTTC
TRBJ2-1,NA,12,TRBV7-3,NA,CASRGRSNELFF,TGTGCCAGCAGGGGACGTAGCAATGAGCTGTTCTTC
TRBJ2-3,many,15,TRBV11-1,TRBD2,CASTPFRGETDTQYF,TGTGCCTCCACCCCATTCCGGGGGGAAACAGATACGCAGTATTTT
TRBJ1-5,many,13,TRBV20-1,NA,CSAGGKGGQPQHF,TGCAGTGCCGGAGGGAAAGGGGGTCAGCCCCAGCATTTT
TRBJ2-7,NA,15,TRBV7-3,TRBD2,CTSSLTAGGSYEQYF,TGTACCAGCAGCTTAACGGCGGGGGGCTCCTACGAGCAGTACTTC
TRBJ1-3,NA,14,TRBV19,TRBD1,CASQQGNSGNTIYF,TGTGCCAGTCAACAGGGGAATTCTGGAAACACCATATATTTT
TRBJ2-7,few,14,TRBV12-3/TRBV12-4,TRBD1,CASTLDRVPYEQYF,TGTGCCAGCACCCTAGACAGGGTTCCCTACGAGCAGTACTTC
TRBJ2-3,many,14,TRBV12-3/TRBV12-4,NA,CASTSGANTDTQYF,TGTGCCAGCACTTCTGGGGCCAACACAGATACGCAGTATTTT
TRBJ1-2,few,13,TRBV7-9,NA,CASSLNDGYGYTF,TGTGCCAGCAGCTTAAACGATGGCTATGGCTACACCTTC
TRBJ2-5,few,14,TRBV7-6,TRBD2,CASSGGTSQETQYF,TGTGCCAGCAGCGGCGGGACTAGCCAAGAGACCCAGTACTTC
TRBJ2-1,many,13,TRBV7-3,NA,CASSPDYNNEQFF,TGTGCCAGCAGCCCGGACTACAACAATGAGCAGTTCTTC
TRBJ1-1,NA,13,TRBV24-1,NA,CATRLGDGTEAFF,TGTGCCACCCGTCTGGGCGATGGGACTGAAGCTTTCTTT
TRBJ1-4,many,14,TRBV6-1,NA,CASSERGGNEKLFF,TGTGCCAGCAGTGAAAGGGGGGGTAATGAAAAACTGTTTTTT
TRBJ2-1,NA,15,TRBV20-1,TRBD2,CSAISPAGGRNEQFF,TGCAGTGCTATTTCCCCAGCGGGGGGGCGGAATGAGCAGTTCTTC
TRBJ2-7,few,11,TRBV3-1,NA,CACSRQYEQYF,TGTGCCTGCTCGAGGCAGTACGAGCAGTACTTC
TRBJ2-3,many,14,TRBV5-1,TRBD2,CASSQGLAADTQYF,TGCGCCAGCAGCCAGGGACTAGCGGCTGATACGCAGTATTTT
TRBJ2-5,few,15,TRBV20-1,TRBD2,CSAKPASGALETQYF,TGCAGTGCTAAGCCGGCTAGCGGGGCCCTGGAGACCCAGTACTTC